These T cell receptor beta chains were read from a single sample in a study of blood T cell repertoires in COVID-19. Clones were sequenced by immunoSEQ multiplex PCR, and TCRdb holds only the in-frame ones, with some missing. This table holds some 320,000 clones, roughly 85% found once. The sequenced material came from peripheral blood. Receptor source: a human donor in a cohort sampled during active COVID-19. The CDR3 runs from the conserved cysteine through the conserved F or W. The D gene is left open where the match is weak. Clone size is stated in some rows and not others, as once, few, many or a class when expanded.

J: TRBJ1-3
D: TRBD1
size: -
V: TRBV7-6
DNA: TGTGCCAGCAGCTATCGACAGGGGGATTCTGGAAACACCATATATTTT
CDR3: CASSYRQGDSGNTIYF

J: TRBJ2-1
D: -
size: -
V: TRBV5-1
DNA: TGCGCCAGCAGCTTGGATCCCAGTTTCTACAATGAGCAGTTCTTC
CDR3: CASSLDPSFYNEQFF

J: TRBJ1-1
D: TRBD1
size: few
V: TRBV29-1
DNA: TGCAGCGTCCACAGGGGACTGAACACTGAAGCTTTCTTT
CDR3: CSVHRGLNTEAFF

J: TRBJ1-1
D: -
size: -
V: TRBV11-3
DNA: TGTGCCAGCGGTCAGGGTAGGAAAACTGAAGCTTTCTTT
CDR3: CASGQGRKTEAFF

J: TRBJ1-2
D: TRBD1
size: once
V: TRBV5-1
DNA: TGCGCCAGCAGCCCCTCCGGGACAGGGAACTTCGGGGGCTACACCTTC
CDR3: CASSPSGTGNFGGYTF

J: TRBJ1-1
D: -
size: -
V: TRBV12-3/TRBV12-4
DNA: TGTGCCAGCAGTTTGGGGGCGATTGAAGCTTTCTTT
CDR3: CASSLGAIEAFF

J: TRBJ1-1
D: -
size: -
V: TRBV29-1
DNA: TGCAGCGTTTCGGGGGGAGGGTTTGGTTTGGGCACTGAAGCTTTCTTT
CDR3: CSVSGGGFGLGTEAFF

J: TRBJ1-1
D: -
size: once
V: TRBV2
DNA: TGTGCCAGCAGTGAAGTAGCGGGACACCCGAACACTGAAGCTTTCTTT
CDR3: CASSEVAGHPNTEAFF

J: TRBJ1-2
D: -
size: -
V: TRBV5-5
DNA: TGTGCCAGCAGCTTGGACATTGCTAACTATGGCTACACCTTC
CDR3: CASSLDIANYGYTF

J: TRBJ1-3
D: -
size: -
V: TRBV19
DNA: TGTGCCAGTAGTACACAGGGTCTCTCTGGAAACACCATATATTTT
CDR3: CASSTQGLSGNTIYF

J: TRBJ1-2
D: -
size: -
V: TRBV18
DNA: TGTGCCAGCTCACCACGAAGCGATCAGAACTATGGCTACACCTTC
CDR3: CASSPRSDQNYGYTF

J: TRBJ1-4
D: TRBD1
size: -
V: TRBV4-1
DNA: TGCGCCAGCAGCCAAGCCGGGACAGGGGTTGAAAAACTGTTTTTT
CDR3: CASSQAGTGVEKLFF

J: TRBJ2-7
D: TRBD2
size: -
V: TRBV5-1
DNA: TGCGCCAGCAGCTTGAAGCTAGCGGGCCCGGACGAGCAGTACTTC
CDR3: CASSLKLAGPDEQYF

J: TRBJ2-1
D: TRBD2
size: -
V: TRBV11-3
DNA: TGTGCCAGCAGCTTAGGCGGGGGGACCCCCCTCAATGAGCAGTTCTTC
CDR3: CASSLGGGTPLNEQFF

J: TRBJ1-5
D: TRBD1
size: -
V: TRBV3-1/TRBV3-2
DNA: TGTGCCAGCAGCCAAGGCTGGGACAGGGTTTCCTATAGCAATCAGCCCCAGCATTTT
CDR3: CASSQGWDRVSYSNQPQHF

J: TRBJ1-5
D: -
size: -
V: TRBV12-5
DNA: TGTGCTAGTGGTTTGGAATATCTTAGCAATCAGCCCCAGCATTTT
CDR3: CASGLEYLSNQPQHF

J: TRBJ1-1
D: -
size: -
V: TRBV7-9
DNA: TGTGCCAGCGGGTCGGACAGATTCAACACTGAAGCTTTCTTT
CDR3: CASGSDRFNTEAFF

J: TRBJ2-5
D: TRBD1
size: -
V: TRBV6-1
DNA: TGTGCCAGCAGTGAGATACCCGGGGACAGCCAAGAGACCCAGTACTTC
CDR3: CASSEIPGDSQETQYF

J: TRBJ1-1
D: -
size: -
V: TRBV6-5
DNA: TGTGCCAGCAGAGACAGATACACTGAAGCTTTCTTT
CDR3: CASRDRYTEAFF

J: TRBJ2-7
D: TRBD1
size: -
V: TRBV19
DNA: TGTGCCAGTAGTATCCGGGACAGGGTATACGAGCAGTACTTC
CDR3: CASSIRDRVYEQYF

J: TRBJ1-6
D: -
size: -
V: TRBV7-9
DNA: TGTGCCAGCAGCCGGCTGACAGACCGCAATTCACCCCTCCACTTT
CDR3: CASSRLTDRNSPLHF

J: TRBJ2-7
D: TRBD1
size: -
V: TRBV6-5
DNA: TGTGCCAGCAGTAATAACAGGGGGGAAAAATACGAGCAGTACTTC
CDR3: CASSNNRGEKYEQYF

J: TRBJ2-7
D: -
size: -
V: TRBV5-4
DNA: TGTGCCAGCAGCTTGTGGCAGGGGCAACACCCCCTCTCCTACGAGCAGTACTTC
CDR3: CASSLWQGQHPLSYEQYF

J: TRBJ2-4
D: -
size: -
V: TRBV5-1
DNA: TGCGCCAGCAGCCCGGAGGGCTCCAAAAACATTCAGTACTTC
CDR3: CASSPEGSKNIQYF

J: TRBJ1-6
D: -
size: -
V: TRBV28
DNA: TGTGCCAGCAGTTCCTTCCGGGGTCTTAATTCACCCCTCCACTTT
CDR3: CASSSFRGLNSPLHF

J: TRBJ2-2
D: -
size: few
V: TRBV5-4
DNA: TGTGCCAGCAGCCCACCCCAGGGGACCGGGGAGCTGTTTTTT
CDR3: CASSPPQGTGELFF

J: TRBJ2-3
D: -
size: -
V: TRBV5-1
DNA: TGCGCCAGCAGCCCCGGGGTGGCAGTATCGGGCACAGATACGCAGTATTTT
CDR3: CASSPGVAVSGTDTQYF

J: TRBJ2-7
D: TRBD1
size: -
V: TRBV12-3/TRBV12-4
DNA: TGTGCCAGCAGAGAAGGGACAGGGACCTGGATCTACTTC
CDR3: CASREGTGTWIYF

J: TRBJ1-1
D: -
size: -
V: TRBV6-5
DNA: TGTGCCAGTAATCTCGCCCAGGGTAACACTGAAGCTTTCTTT
CDR3: CASNLAQGNTEAFF

J: TRBJ1-5
D: -
size: -
V: TRBV6-5
DNA: TGTGCCAGCAGTCGTTCCGGGTCAGGCAATCAGCCCCAGCATTTT
CDR3: CASSRSGSGNQPQHF

J: TRBJ1-6
D: TRBD1
size: -
V: TRBV30
DNA: TGTGCCTGGAGTTATCAGGGGGATTCACCCCTCCACTTT
CDR3: CAWSYQGDSPLHF

J: TRBJ2-5
D: TRBD1
size: -
V: TRBV24-1
DNA: TGTGCCACCAGTGATTCCCGACAGGGGCCTAAAGAGACCCAGTACTTC
CDR3: CATSDSRQGPKETQYF

J: TRBJ1-1
D: -
size: -
V: TRBV18
DNA: TGTGCCAGCTCACCAGCGGGGGGGAAGAACACTGAAGCTTTCTTT
CDR3: CASSPAGGKNTEAFF

J: TRBJ1-1
D: -
size: once
V: TRBV12-5
DNA: TGTGCTAGTGGTTTGAGGGGTTCCCCCCCAGCTTTCTTT
CDR3: CASGLRGSPPAFF

J: TRBJ2-2
D: -
size: -
V: TRBV7-3
DNA: TGTGCCAGCAGCTCCCAGGGGAACACCGGGGAGCTGTTTTTT
CDR3: CASSSQGNTGELFF

J: TRBJ1-5
D: TRBD1
size: -
V: TRBV6-5
DNA: TGTGCCAGCAGGAGGGACAGCCACAATCAGCCCCAGCATTTT
CDR3: CASRRDSHNQPQHF

J: TRBJ2-1
D: TRBD2
size: once
V: TRBV27
DNA: TGTGCCAGCACCATAAGATCGGGGGGGTTAAACAATGAGCAGTTCTTC
CDR3: CASTIRSGGLNNEQFF

J: TRBJ2-7
D: -
size: once
V: TRBV11-2
DNA: TGTGCCAGCAGCTTAGAGGGCAGGGTAGACGAGCAGTACTTC
CDR3: CASSLEGRVDEQYF

J: TRBJ2-3
D: -
size: -
V: TRBV5-1
DNA: TGCGCCAGCAGCCGGACGGCGGGGTATAGCACAGATACGCAGTATTTT
CDR3: CASSRTAGYSTDTQYF

J: TRBJ2-3
D: TRBD2
size: -
V: TRBV6-6
DNA: TGTGCCAGCAGCCGACGTCGACTAGCAGGGTATGGAGATACGCAGTATTTT
CDR3: CASSRRRLAGYGDTQYF

J: TRBJ1-6
D: TRBD1
size: -
V: TRBV5-5
DNA: TGTGCCAGCAGCGAGGACAGGGGGATTTATAATTCACCCCTCCACTTT
CDR3: CASSEDRGIYNSPLHF

J: TRBJ1-6
D: -
size: few
V: TRBV19
DNA: TGTGCCAGTAGTATAGGGGGCGCCTATAATTCACCCCTCCACTTT
CDR3: CASSIGGAYNSPLHF

J: TRBJ2-3
D: TRBD2
size: -
V: TRBV15
DNA: TGTGCCACCAGAGAGCGGGGGGGCCCCCTGATCACAGATACGCAGTATTTT
CDR3: CATRERGGPLITDTQYF

J: TRBJ1-3
D: -
size: -
V: TRBV27
DNA: TGTGCCAGCAGACCCGCGAACTCTGGAAACACCATATATTTT
CDR3: CASRPANSGNTIYF

J: TRBJ2-7
D: TRBD1
size: few
V: TRBV24-1
DNA: TGTGCCACCAGTGCGAGACAGGGAAGCGCCGAGCAGTACTTC
CDR3: CATSARQGSAEQYF

J: TRBJ2-5
D: -
size: -
V: TRBV19
DNA: TGTGCCAGTAGTATCAAGGGGGGGGAGACCCAGTACTTC
CDR3: CASSIKGGETQYF

J: TRBJ1-1
D: TRBD1
size: -
V: TRBV12-3/TRBV12-4
DNA: TGTGCCAGCAGGACAGGGAGGATCACTGAAGCTTTCTTT
CDR3: CASRTGRITEAFF

J: TRBJ1-6
D: TRBD1
size: few
V: TRBV3-1/TRBV3-2
DNA: TGTGCCAGCAGCCAAGCGCCCGGGGGACAGACTAATTCACCCCTCCACTTT
CDR3: CASSQAPGGQTNSPLHF

J: TRBJ1-2
D: TRBD1
size: -
V: TRBV6-5
DNA: TGTGCCAGCAGTTACTCTGCGACAGGGGGAGGCTACACCTTC
CDR3: CASSYSATGGGYTF

J: TRBJ2-7
D: TRBD2
size: -
V: TRBV19
DNA: TGTGCCACGGGACTAGCGGAAAGCTACGAGCAGTACTTC
CDR3: CATGLAESYEQYF

J: TRBJ2-1
D: TRBD2
size: -
V: TRBV3-1/TRBV3-2
DNA: TGTGCCAGCAGCCAACTAGCGGGGGGGCCGTCTTCATACAATGAGCAGTTCTTC
CDR3: CASSQLAGGPSSYNEQFF